The 8 T cell receptor beta chains below all came from one sample that was sequenced in a study of T cells in localized non-small cell lung cancer. Measured with immunoSEQ multiplex PCR; TCRdb has only the in-frame clones, and not every one. The sample includes under 65,000 clones, roughly 90% seen only once; the top ten take less than 25%. Specimen: peripheral blood, collected before any cancer treatment. These receptors all come from a man aged 35 to 70 with stage I squamous cell lung carcinoma.

V usage is TRBV30 and J usage is TRBJ1-2; D ambiguous. Germline-derived CDR1 and CDR2 are GTSNPN and SVGIG (reference sequence). The V end lost 0 bases, the J end lost 8 bases, and 10 bases lay between the germline ends. CDR3 length: 12 residues. The CDR3 DNA is TGTGCCTGGAGTGTATTCCTCCCAGGCTACACCTTC. It encodes CAWSVFLPGYTF.

This rearrangement joins TRBV28 to TRBJ2-7, with TRBD2 identical over 8 bases. With 2 bases clipped from V and 0 bases from J, the junction kept 9 bases outside the gene matches. Germline V lookup: CDR1 MDHEN, CDR2 SYDVKM. This CDR3 comprises 17 residues. CDR3 in DNA: TGTGCCAGCAGTTTAGGGAGCGGGAGCCCGTACTCCTACGAGCAGTACTTC. Translation: CASSLGSGSPYSYEQYF.

Details on this clone: Other DNA variants within this sample encode the same CDR3. CDR3 nucleotide sequence: TGCGCCAGCAGCTTGAGAGGGGGTACTGAAGCTTTCTTT. Translation: CASSLRGGTEAFF. This chain joins TRBV5-1 and TRBJ1-1; the D gene is possibly TRBD1 (6 bases). The CDR3 totals 13 residues. Germline V gene lookup returns CDR1 SGHRS and CDR2 YFSETQ. V lost 1 base and J lost 5, with 9 bases in between.

Turning to this clone: Its ends do not fully match the called genes, so a read error is possible. The rearrangement uses TRBV7-7 and TRBJ2-5, with no clear D. The germline V gene encodes CDR1 SSHAT and CDR2 FNYEAQ (reference sequence). This CDR3 spans 12 amino acids. This chain's CDR3 is CASSFDGETQYF. The CDR3 bases are TGTGCTAGCAGCTTTGATGGGGAGACCCAGTACTTC.

The rearrangement uses TRBV7-9 and TRBJ2-1; maybe TRBD2 (6 bases). Germline loops: CDR1 SEHNR, CDR2 FQNEAQ (reference sequence). The CDR3 consists of 16 residues. V was pared by 6 bases and J by 0 bases, with 15 bases between. The CDR3 is CASSVNAGNSYNEQFF. CDR3 DNA: TGTGCCAGCAGTGTGAACGCGGGAAACTCCTACAATGAGCAGTTCTTC.

A few counts support this clone. V gene TRBV14 combines with J gene TRBJ2-6; 8 positions match TRBD1. The V and J ends lost 4 bases and 4 bases, in that order; junction bases with no gene match: 3. CDR1 SGHDN and CDR2 FVKESK come from the germline V gene. The CDR3 consists of 15 residues. The CDR3 sequence is CASSPQGAGANVLTF. The CDR3 DNA reads as TGTGCCAGCAGCCCCCAGGGGGCCGGGGCCAACGTCCTGACTTTC.

This chain links TRBV27 with TRBJ1-4; D is uncertain. From germline, CDR1 is MNHEY and CDR2 SMNVEV (reference sequence). The V end was cut by 10 bases, the J end by 7 bases, with 16 bases between. CDR3 size: 13 residues. CDR3 in amino acids: CATQRTAGEKLFF. In DNA form, the CDR3 reads TGTGCCACCCAGCGGACCGCCGGTGAAAAACTGTTTTTT.

V and J are TRBV7-3 and TRBJ2-6; D ambiguous. V dropped 0 bases and J dropped 0 bases, with 6 bases sitting between them. The CDR3 is made up of 16 amino acids. CDR1 and CDR2 from the germline V gene are SGHTA and FQGTGA. DNA for the CDR3: TGTGCCAGCAGCTTAACCAGGTCCTCTGGGGCCAACGTCCTGACTTTC. Translated: CASSLTRSSGANVLTF.